The present entry profiles one T cell receptor beta chain with its context. In the original processing: For nucleated cells, counts were estimated from reference gene primer amplification. Clones were read by immunoSEQ multiplex PCR, and TCRdb kept only the in-frame ones, dropping some. That table supplies the V and J calls and clone size; D and trimming were determined from the DNA. The table lists about 250,000 clones, around 88% of them singletons. The record originates from a study of blood T cell repertoires in COVID-19. In the study overall: T cells, B-cell-depleted T cells, or PBMCs supplied cDNA or gDNA.

Germline V lookup: CDR1 SNHLY, CDR2 FYNNEI. Germline trimming cut 7 bases from V and 6 bases from J; bases unmatched to any gene: 7. The CDR3 contains 14 residues. This chain links TRBV2 with TRBJ2-2; 8 bases are a match to TRBD1. What was sequenced was peripheral blood. The origin of this receptor is a man at least 80 years old with acute or convalescent COVID-19. The CDR3 bases are TGTGCCAGCAAGCTAGGACAGGGCCCCGGGGAGCTGTTTTTT. This gives the protein CASKLGQGPGELFF. The full variable domain, rest sourced from reference TRBV2 and TRBJ2-2, is EPEVTQTPSHQVTQMGQEVILRCVPISNHLYFYWYRQILGQKVEFLVSFYNNEISEKSEIFDDQFSVERPDGSNFTLKIRSTKLEDSAMYFCASKLGQGPGELFFGEGSRLTVL.